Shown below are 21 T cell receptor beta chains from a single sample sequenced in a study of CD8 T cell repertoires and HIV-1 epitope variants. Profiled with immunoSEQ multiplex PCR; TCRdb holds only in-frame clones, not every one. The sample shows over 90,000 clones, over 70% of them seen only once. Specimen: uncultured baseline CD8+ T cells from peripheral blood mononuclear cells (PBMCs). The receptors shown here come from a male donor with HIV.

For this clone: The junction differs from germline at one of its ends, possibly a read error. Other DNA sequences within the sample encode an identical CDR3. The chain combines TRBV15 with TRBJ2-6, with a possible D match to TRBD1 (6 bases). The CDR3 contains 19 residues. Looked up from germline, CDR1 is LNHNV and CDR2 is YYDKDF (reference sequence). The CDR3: CATSTLGLGAGSGANVLTF. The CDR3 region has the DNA TGTGCCACCAGCACCCTTGGGTTGGGGGCAGGCTCTGGGGCCAACGTCCTAACTTTC.

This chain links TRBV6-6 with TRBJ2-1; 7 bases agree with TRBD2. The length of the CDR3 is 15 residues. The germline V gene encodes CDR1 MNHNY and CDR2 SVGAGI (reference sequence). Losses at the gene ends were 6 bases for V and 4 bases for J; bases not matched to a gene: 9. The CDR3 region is CASSPLAEPYNEQFF. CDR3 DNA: TGTGCCAGCAGCCCCCTAGCGGAACCGTACAATGAGCAGTTCTTC.

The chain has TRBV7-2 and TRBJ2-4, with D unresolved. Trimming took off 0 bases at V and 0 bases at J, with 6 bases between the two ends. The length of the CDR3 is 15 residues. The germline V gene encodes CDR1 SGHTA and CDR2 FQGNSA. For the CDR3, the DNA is TGTGCCAGCAGCTTAGCGGGATTAGCCAAAAACATTCAGTACTTC. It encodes CASSLAGLAKNIQYF.

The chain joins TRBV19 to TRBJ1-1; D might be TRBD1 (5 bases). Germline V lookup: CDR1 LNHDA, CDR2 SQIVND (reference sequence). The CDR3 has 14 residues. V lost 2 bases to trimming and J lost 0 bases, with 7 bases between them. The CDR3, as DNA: TGTGCCAGTAGTATAAGAGGGGTGAACACTGAAGCTTTCTTT. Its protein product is CASSIRGVNTEAFF.

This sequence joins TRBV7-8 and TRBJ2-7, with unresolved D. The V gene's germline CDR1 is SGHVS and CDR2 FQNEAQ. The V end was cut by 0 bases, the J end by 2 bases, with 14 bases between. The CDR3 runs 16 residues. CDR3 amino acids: CASSLAGGPLTYEQYF. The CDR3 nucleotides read TGTGCCAGCAGCTTAGCTGGCGGCCCTTTAACCTACGAGCAGTACTTC.

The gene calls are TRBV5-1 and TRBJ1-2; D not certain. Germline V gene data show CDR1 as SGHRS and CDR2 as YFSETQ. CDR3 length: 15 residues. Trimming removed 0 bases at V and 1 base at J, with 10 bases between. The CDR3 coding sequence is TGCGCCAGCAGCTTGGCTCAGTACAATAACTATGGCTACACCTTC. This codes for CASSLAQYNNYGYTF.

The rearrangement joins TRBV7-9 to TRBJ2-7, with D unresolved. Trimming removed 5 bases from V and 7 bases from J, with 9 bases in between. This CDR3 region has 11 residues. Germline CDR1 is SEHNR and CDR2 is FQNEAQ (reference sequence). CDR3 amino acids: CASSEGPEQYF. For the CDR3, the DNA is TGTGCCAGCAGCGAAGGGCCGGAGCAGTACTTC.

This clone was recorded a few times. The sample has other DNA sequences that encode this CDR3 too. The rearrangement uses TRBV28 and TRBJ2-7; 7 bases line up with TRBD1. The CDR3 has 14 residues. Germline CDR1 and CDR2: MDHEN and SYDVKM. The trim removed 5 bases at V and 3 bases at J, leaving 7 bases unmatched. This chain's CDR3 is CASSLSGGDYEQYF. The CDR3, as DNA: TGTGCCAGCAGTCTGTCAGGGGGTGACTACGAGCAGTACTTC.

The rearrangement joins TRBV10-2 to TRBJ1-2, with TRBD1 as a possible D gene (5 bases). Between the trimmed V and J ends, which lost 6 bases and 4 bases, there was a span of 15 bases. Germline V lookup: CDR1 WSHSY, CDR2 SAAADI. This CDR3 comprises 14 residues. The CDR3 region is CASREAGLSYGYTF. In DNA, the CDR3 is TGCGCCAGCAGAGAAGCAGGGCTAAGCTATGGCTACACCTTC.

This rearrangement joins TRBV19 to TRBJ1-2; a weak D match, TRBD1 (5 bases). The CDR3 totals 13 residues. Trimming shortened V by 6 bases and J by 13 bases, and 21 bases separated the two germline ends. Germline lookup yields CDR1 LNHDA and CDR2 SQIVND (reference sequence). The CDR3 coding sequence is TGTGCCAGTAGGGGCGGCCTTGACAGAGGAAGCACCTTC. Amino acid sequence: CASRGGLDRGSTF. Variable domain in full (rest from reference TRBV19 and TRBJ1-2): DGGITQSPKYLFRKEGQNVTLSCEQNLNHDAMYWYRQDPGQGLRLIYYSQIVNDFQKGDIAEGYSVSREKKESFPLTVTSAQKNPTAFYLCASRGGLDRGSTFGSGTRLTVV.

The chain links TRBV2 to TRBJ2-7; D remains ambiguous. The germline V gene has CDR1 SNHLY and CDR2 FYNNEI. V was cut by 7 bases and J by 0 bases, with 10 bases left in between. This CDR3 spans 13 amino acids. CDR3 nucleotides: TGTGCCAGCAAGCAAGTAAGCTCCTACGAGCAGTACTTC. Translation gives CASKQVSSYEQYF.

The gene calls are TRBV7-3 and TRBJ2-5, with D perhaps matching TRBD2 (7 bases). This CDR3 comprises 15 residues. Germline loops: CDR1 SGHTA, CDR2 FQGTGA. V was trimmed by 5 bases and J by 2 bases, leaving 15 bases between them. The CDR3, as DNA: TGTGCCAGCAGCCGGTCCGGGGGGCAGCAAGAGACCCAGTACTTC. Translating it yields CASSRSGGQQETQYF.

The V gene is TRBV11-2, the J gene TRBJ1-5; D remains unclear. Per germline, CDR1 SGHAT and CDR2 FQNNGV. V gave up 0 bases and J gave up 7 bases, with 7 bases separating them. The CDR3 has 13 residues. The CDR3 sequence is CASSLDQEQPQHF. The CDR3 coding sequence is TGTGCCAGCAGCTTAGATCAGGAGCAGCCCCAGCATTTT. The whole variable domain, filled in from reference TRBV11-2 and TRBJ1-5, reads EAGVAQSPRYKIIEKRQSVAFWCNPISGHATLYWYQQILGQGPKLLIQFQNNGVVDDSQLPKDRFSAERLKGVDSTLKIQPAKLEDSAVYLCASSLDQEQPQHFGDGTRLSIL.

The CDR3 DNA follows: TGTGCCAGCAGTTTGTTTAACACAGATACGCAGTATTTT. Its translation is CASSLFNTDTQYF. V usage is TRBV27 and J usage is TRBJ2-3; D ambiguous. Trimming left V 3 bases short and J 2 bases short, with 6 bases between. The CDR3 loop spans 13 amino acids. Germline CDR1 MNHEY, CDR2 SMNVEV (reference sequence).

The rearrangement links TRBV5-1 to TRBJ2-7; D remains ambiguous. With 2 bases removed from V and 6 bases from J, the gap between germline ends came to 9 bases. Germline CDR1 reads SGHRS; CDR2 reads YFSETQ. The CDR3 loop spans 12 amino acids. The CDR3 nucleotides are TGCGCCAGCAGCTTTCTAGGCTTCGAGCAGTACTTC. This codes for CASSFLGFEQYF.

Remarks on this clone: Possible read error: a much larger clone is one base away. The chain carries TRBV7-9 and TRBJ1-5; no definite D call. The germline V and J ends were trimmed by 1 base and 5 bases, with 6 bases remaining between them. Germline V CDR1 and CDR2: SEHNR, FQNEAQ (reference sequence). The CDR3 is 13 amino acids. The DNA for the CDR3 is TGTGCCAGCAGCTTAGAGGGAGATCAGCCCCAGCATTTT. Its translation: CASSLEGDQPQHF.

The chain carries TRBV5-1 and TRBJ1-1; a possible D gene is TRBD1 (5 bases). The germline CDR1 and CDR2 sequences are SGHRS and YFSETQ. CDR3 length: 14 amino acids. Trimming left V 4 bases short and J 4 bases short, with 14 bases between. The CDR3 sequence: CASSHQGEATEAFF. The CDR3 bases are TGCGCCAGCAGCCATCAGGGAGAAGCCACTGAAGCTTTCTTT.

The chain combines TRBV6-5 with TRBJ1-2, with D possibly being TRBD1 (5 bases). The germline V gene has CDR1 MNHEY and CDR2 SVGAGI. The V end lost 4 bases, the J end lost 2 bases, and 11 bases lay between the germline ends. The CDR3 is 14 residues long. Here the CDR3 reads CASSSPRQNYGYTF. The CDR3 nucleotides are TGTGCCAGCAGTTCTCCGAGACAGAACTATGGCTACACCTTC.

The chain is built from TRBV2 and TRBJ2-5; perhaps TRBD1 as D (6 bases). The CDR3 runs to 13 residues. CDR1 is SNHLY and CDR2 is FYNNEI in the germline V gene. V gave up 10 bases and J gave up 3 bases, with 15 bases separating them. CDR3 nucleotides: TGTGCCACTACCCGGGACACAGAAGAGACCCAGTACTTC. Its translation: CATTRDTEETQYF.

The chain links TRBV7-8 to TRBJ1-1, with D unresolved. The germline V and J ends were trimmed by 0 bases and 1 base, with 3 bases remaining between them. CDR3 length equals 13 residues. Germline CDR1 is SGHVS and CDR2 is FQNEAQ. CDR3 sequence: CASSLARNTEAFF. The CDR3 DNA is TGTGCCAGCAGCTTAGCACGGAACACTGAAGCTTTCTTT.

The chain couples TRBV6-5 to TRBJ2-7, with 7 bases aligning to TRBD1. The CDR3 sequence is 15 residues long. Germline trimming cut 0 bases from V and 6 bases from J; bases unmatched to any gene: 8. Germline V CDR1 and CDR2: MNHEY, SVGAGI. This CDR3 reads CASSYSTGAGGEQYF. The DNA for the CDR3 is TGTGCCAGCAGTTACTCTACAGGGGCCGGCGGCGAGCAGTACTTC.